This entry lists 30 T cell receptor beta chains sequenced from one sample in a study of radiation and T cells in renal cell carcinoma. Libraries were prepared by immunoSEQ multiplex PCR; TCRdb keeps only in-frame clonotypes and omits some of them. The table lists tens of thousands of clones, 82% of them singletons, with 6% to 7% in the top ten. Time point indicated: baseline pretreatment blood. The sample's treatment: 15 Gy SBRT to primary tumor, nephrectomy 4 weeks later. Specimen: blood, collected from a patient whose treatment included radiotherapy and nephrectomy. These receptors were taken from a man aged 60-69 years with renal cell carcinoma.

The chain recombines TRBV2 with TRBJ2-5, with 9 bases lining up with TRBD1. The CDR3 loop spans 14 amino acids. With V trimmed by 2 bases and J by 7 bases, 5 bases remained unmatched. Germline V lookup: CDR1 SNHLY, CDR2 FYNNEI. This CDR3 reads CASSEMVTGGTQYF. The DNA for the CDR3 is TGTGCCAGCAGTGAAATGGTGACAGGGGGGACCCAGTACTTC.

The rearrangement uses TRBV11-2 and TRBJ2-5; the match to TRBD1 covers 9 bases. Losses at the gene ends were 2 bases for V and 4 bases for J; bases not matched to a gene: 5. The germline gives CDR1 SGHAT, CDR2 FQNNGV. This CDR3 has 15 amino acids. The chain's CDR3 is CASSLTWGQGETQYF. CDR3 nucleotides: TGTGCCAGCAGCTTAACATGGGGACAGGGAGAGACCCAGTACTTC.

This clone turned up a few times. The V and J genes are TRBV27 and TRBJ2-1; 8 nucleotides align to TRBD1. Germline V gives CDR1 MNHEY, CDR2 SMNVEV (reference sequence). V shed 8 bases, J shed 5 bases, and the junction held 8 bases outside the gene matches. This CDR3 is built from 14 residues. CDR3 sequence (DNA): TGTGCCAGCGTAGGGACAGGCGCCCACAATGAGCAGTTCTTC. Protein product: CASVGTGAHNEQFF.

The chain uses TRBV11-3 and TRBJ1-2; D is unresolved. This CDR3 has 16 residues. V lost 2 bases and J lost 6, with 19 bases in between. Germline-derived CDR1 and CDR2 are SGHNT and YENEEA. The CDR3, as DNA: TGTGCCAGCAGCTTATCGAGGCGCGGAGATGAGAATGGCTACACCTTC. It specifies CASSLSRRGDENGYTF.

This chain links TRBV7-8 with TRBJ2-5; D remains ambiguous. The CDR3 sequence is 16 residues long. Germline CDR1 is SGHVS and CDR2 is FQNEAQ. Trimming took off 2 bases at V and 4 bases at J, with 17 bases between the two ends. CDR3 sequence: CASSLKRIMRIETQYF. The DNA of the CDR3 is TGTGCCAGCAGCTTAAAACGGATAATGAGGATAGAGACCCAGTACTTC.

The count of this clone is one. This chain links TRBV19 with TRBJ2-5; 8 bases align to TRBD1. The junction had 17 bases not matched to a gene; V was cut back by 5 bases and J by 3 bases. The V gene's germline CDR1 is LNHDA and CDR2 SQIVND (reference sequence). There are 18 residues in the CDR3. The CDR3, as DNA: TGTGCCAGTAGTCAGGGGGTTTGGCGACAGGGGCGGGAAGAGACCCAGTACTTC. Translating gives CASSQGVWRQGREETQYF. Supplemented by reference TRBV19 and TRBJ2-5, the full variable domain reads DGGITQSPKYLFRKEGQNVTLSCEQNLNHDAMYWYRQDPGQGLRLIYYSQIVNDFQKGDIAEGYSVSREKKESFPLTVTSAQKNPTAFYLCASSQGVWRQGREETQYFGPGTRLLVL.

V is TRBV6-1 and J is TRBJ2-5; TRBD2 might be the D (5 bases). Trimming pared 8 bases from V and 4 bases from J, leaving 14 bases between. The CDR3 totals 13 residues. CDR1 and CDR2 from the germline V gene are MNHNS and SASEGT. In DNA form, the CDR3 reads TGTGCCAGCGCCCGCGGGTGGCGAGAGACCCAGTACTTC. Translated: CASARGWRETQYF.

The CDR3 region is CASSPSAEQYF. CDR3 nucleotides: TGTGCCAGCTCACCCAGTGCCGAGCAGTACTTC. V gene TRBV18 combines with J gene TRBJ2-7; no definite D call. Looked up from germline, CDR1 is KGHSH and CDR2 is LQKENI. The ends were cut back, 3 bases at V and 6 bases at J, with 6 bases in the middle. CDR3 length equals 11 residues.

A single count supports this clone. The junction shows a germline mismatch at one end, possibly a read error. The J gene is TRBJ1-5, the V gene TRBV27; D unclear. Germline CDR1 is MNHEY and CDR2 is SMNVEV (reference sequence). This CDR3 has 12 amino acids. The CDR3 loop reads CASNLSGQPQHF. The CDR3 DNA follows: TGTGCCAGCAATTTAAGTGGTCAGCCCCAGCATTTT.

This clone was recorded once. The V and J genes are TRBV28 and TRBJ1-2; TRBD1 agrees at 10 bases. CDR1 is MDHEN and CDR2 is SYDVKM in the germline V gene. The junction had 5 bases not matched to a gene; V was cut back by 6 bases and J by 4 bases. This CDR3 contains 14 residues. The CDR3 bases are TGTGCCAGCAGCCGGGACAGGGGAGCCTATGGCTACACCTTC. This translates into CASSRDRGAYGYTF.

The chain joins TRBV19 to TRBJ1-5, with TRBD1 matching over 11 bases. This CDR3 has 17 residues. Looked up from germline, CDR1 is LNHDA and CDR2 is SQIVND (reference sequence). V lost 4 bases to trimming and J lost 7 bases; unmatched junction nucleotides: 12. In nucleotides, the CDR3 is TGTGCCAGTAGTACCTCCGGGACAGGGGGGGGAGGGCAGCCCCAGCATTTT. Translated, it gives CASSTSGTGGGGQPQHF.

The chain recombines TRBV5-6 with TRBJ2-6; D might be TRBD1 (5 bases). V lost 1 base, J lost 0 bases, and 11 bases lay in between. The CDR3 is made up of 17 amino acids. The germline gives CDR1 SGHDT, CDR2 YYEEEE. The CDR3 here is CASSLRGLSSGANVLTF. The CDR3, as DNA: TGTGCCAGCAGCTTGAGGGGCCTCTCCTCTGGGGCCAACGTCCTGACTTTC.

This chain joins TRBV18 and TRBJ2-6; D is uncertain. The V end was cut by 1 base, the J end by 4 bases, with 11 bases between. The CDR3 length is 16 residues. Germline assignment: CDR1 KGHSH and CDR2 LQKENI. CDR3 sequence reads: CASSPQGSGGANVLTF. CDR3 sequence (DNA): TGTGCCAGCTCACCACAGGGTAGTGGCGGGGCCAACGTCCTGACTTTC.

This clone was seen a few times. This sequence joins TRBV5-1 and TRBJ2-2, with 8 bases that match TRBD2. CDR3 length: 14 residues. J lost 5 bases, V lost 5 bases, and 5 bases had no gene match. CDR1 is SGHRS and CDR2 is YFSETQ in the germline V gene. CDR3 nucleotide sequence: TGCGCCAGCAGGCTAGCGGGTGGTACCGGGGAGCTGTTTTTT. Amino acids: CASRLAGGTGELFF.

J is TRBJ1-2 and V is TRBV7-9; D gene ambiguous. The germline V gene encodes CDR1 SEHNR and CDR2 FQNEAQ (reference sequence). The V gene lost 1 base and the J gene lost 4 bases, with 10 bases spanning the gap. This CDR3 has 14 amino acids. The CDR3 protein is CASSLGRSGYGYTF. CDR3 DNA: TGTGCCAGCAGCTTAGGACGCTCTGGCTATGGCTACACCTTC. The whole variable domain, filled in from reference TRBV7-9 and TRBJ1-2, reads DTGVSQNPRHKITKRGQNVTFRCDPISEHNRLYWYRQTLGQGPEFLTYFQNEAQLEKSRLLSDRFSAERPKGSFSTLEIQRTEQGDSAMYLCASSLGRSGYGYTFGSGTRLTVV.

The rearrangement joins TRBV28 to TRBJ1-4; D is ambiguous. Germline assignment: CDR1 MDHEN and CDR2 SYDVKM. The CDR3 runs 15 residues. V lost 4 bases and J 0 bases, leaving 9 bases between the germline ends. CDR3 nucleotides: TGTGCCAGCAGTTCGGTTGGGGCAACTAATGAAAAACTGTTTTTT. It specifies CASSSVGATNEKLFF.

CDR3 in amino acids: CASSLGGLRIRETQYF. In nucleotides, the CDR3 is TGTGCCAGCAGCTTAGGGGGTCTAAGGATAAGGGAGACCCAGTACTTC. The V call is TRBV7-2, the J call TRBJ2-5; D unclear. This CDR3 has 16 amino acids. The germline V and J ends were trimmed by 1 base and 5 bases, with 17 bases remaining between them. Germline assignment: CDR1 SGHTA and CDR2 FQGNSA.

J is TRBJ2-3 and V is TRBV7-2; TRBD2 aligns across 11 bases. The ends lost 1 base at V and 1 base at J; junction bases unmatched: 1. The CDR3 contains 16 residues. Per germline, CDR1 SGHTA and CDR2 FQGNSA. For the CDR3, the DNA is TGTGCCAGCAGCTTAGGACTAGCGGGACGCACAGATACGCAGTATTTT. Translating gives CASSLGLAGRTDTQYF.

This clone was counted between two and nine times. The chain employs TRBV5-6 and TRBJ1-1; D call uncertain. This CDR3 comprises 15 residues. V was trimmed by 0 bases and J by 4 bases, leaving 13 bases between them. The germline gives CDR1 SGHDT, CDR2 YYEEEE. CDR3 region: CASSLGSRWGTEAFF. The CDR3 DNA reads as TGTGCCAGCAGCTTGGGATCCAGGTGGGGCACTGAAGCTTTCTTT.

This clone was detected only a few times. The rearrangement joins TRBV28 to TRBJ2-7, with a weak D call TRBD1 (5 bases). Per germline, CDR1 MDHEN and CDR2 SYDVKM. Trimming pared 4 bases from V and 6 bases from J, leaving 13 bases between. This CDR3 has 13 residues. CDR3: CASSWGSVSEQYF. Written as DNA, the CDR3 is TGTGCCAGCAGTTGGGGCTCAGTCTCCGAGCAGTACTTC.

This clone was counted between two and nine times. CDR3 sequence reads: CASSLARGTDTQYF. The CDR3 DNA sequence: TGTGCCAGCAGCTTAGCACGGGGTACAGATACGCAGTATTTT. This chain connects TRBV7-2 to TRBJ2-3; tentatively, D is TRBD2 (5 bases). Deletions cut 0 bases from V and 3 bases from J, with 7 bases between. The CDR3 has 14 residues. CDR1 SGHTA and CDR2 FQGNSA come from the germline V gene.

The V and J genes are TRBV30 and TRBJ2-7; D not certain. V was shortened by 2 bases and J by 3 bases, with 14 bases between the two germline ends. This CDR3 is 14 amino acids long. The germline CDR1 and CDR2 sequences are GTSNPN and SVGIG (reference sequence). CDR3 nucleotide sequence: TGTGCCTGGAGTCCATTTACCGACGGCTACGAGCAGTACTTC. The encoded protein is CAWSPFTDGYEQYF.

The chain is built from TRBV5-1 and TRBJ2-2, with TRBD2 identical over 16 bases. V shed 7 bases and J 6 bases; nucleotides not matched to a gene: 18. The germline CDR1 and CDR2 sequences are SGHRS and YFSETQ. The CDR3 has 20 amino acids. Written as DNA, the CDR3 is TGCGCCAGCCGATCCCTTGCCTCCGGGACTAGCGGGAGGGCCCCCGGGGAGCTGTTTTTT. This encodes CASRSLASGTSGRAPGELFF.

The J gene is TRBJ1-3, the V gene TRBV18, with unresolved D. The CDR3 length is 14 residues. From germline, CDR1 is KGHSH and CDR2 LQKENI. Trimming cost V 8 bases and J 0 bases, with 11 bases left between them. CDR3 DNA: TGTGCCAGCGGTCTGGAGGCCTCTGGAAACACCATATATTTT. It is translated as CASGLEASGNTIYF.

The V gene is TRBV7-3, the J gene TRBJ2-7, with TRBD2 matching over 8 bases. V shed 5 bases and J 5 bases; nucleotides not matched to a gene: 8. Germline V CDR1 and CDR2: SGHTA, FQGTGA. There are 14 residues in the CDR3. CDR3 protein: CASSTSGAVDEQYF. CDR3 nucleotides: TGTGCCAGCAGCACTAGCGGTGCGGTCGACGAGCAGTACTTC.

The rearrangement links TRBV27 to TRBJ2-2; 10 positions agree with TRBD2. V was clipped by 5 bases and J by 4 bases; unmatched bases: 7. Germline V lookup: CDR1 MNHEY, CDR2 SMNVEV (reference sequence). This CDR3 spans 16 amino acids. CDR3 DNA sequence: TGTGCCAGCAGTAATCTAGCGGGGGTCGGCACCGGGGAGCTGTTTTTT. Protein sequence: CASSNLAGVGTGELFF.

The chain recombines TRBV4-1 with TRBJ2-3, with 11 bases identical to TRBD2. Germline assignment: CDR1 MGHRA and CDR2 YSYEKL. The V and J ends lost 1 base and 7 bases, in that order; junction bases with no gene match: 1. There are 14 residues in the CDR3. The CDR3 region has the DNA TGCGCCAGCAGCCAAGGGACTAGCGGGTATACGCAGTATTTT. This sequence encodes CASSQGTSGYTQYF.

The rearrangement links TRBV5-8 to TRBJ2-2; the match to TRBD2 covers 10 bases. The germline V gene has CDR1 SGHTS and CDR2 YDEGEE. This CDR3 is 16 amino acids long. Trimming cost V 2 bases and J 4 bases; bases outside gene matches: 5. CDR3 nucleotide sequence: TGTGCCAGCAGCTTCCTAGCGGGAGCATCCACCGGGGAGCTGTTTTTT. This sequence encodes CASSFLAGASTGELFF.

J is TRBJ2-7 and V is TRBV19; 8 bases fit TRBD1. Germline loops: CDR1 LNHDA, CDR2 SQIVND (reference sequence). The CDR3 sequence is 13 residues long. Losses at the gene ends were 8 bases for V and 2 bases for J; bases not matched to a gene: 5. DNA of the CDR3: TGTGCCAGTGGCCAACAGGGGGCCTACGAGCAGTACTTC. This encodes CASGQQGAYEQYF.

V gene TRBV7-9 combines with J gene TRBJ1-1; no clear D gene. CDR1 is SEHNR, CDR2 FQNEAQ, per germline (reference sequence). Trimming pared 2 bases from V and 4 bases from J, leaving 11 bases between. This CDR3 contains 14 residues. CDR3 DNA: TGTGCCAGCAGCTTAATGGGAGCCGGCACTGAAGCTTTCTTT. Translation: CASSLMGAGTEAFF.